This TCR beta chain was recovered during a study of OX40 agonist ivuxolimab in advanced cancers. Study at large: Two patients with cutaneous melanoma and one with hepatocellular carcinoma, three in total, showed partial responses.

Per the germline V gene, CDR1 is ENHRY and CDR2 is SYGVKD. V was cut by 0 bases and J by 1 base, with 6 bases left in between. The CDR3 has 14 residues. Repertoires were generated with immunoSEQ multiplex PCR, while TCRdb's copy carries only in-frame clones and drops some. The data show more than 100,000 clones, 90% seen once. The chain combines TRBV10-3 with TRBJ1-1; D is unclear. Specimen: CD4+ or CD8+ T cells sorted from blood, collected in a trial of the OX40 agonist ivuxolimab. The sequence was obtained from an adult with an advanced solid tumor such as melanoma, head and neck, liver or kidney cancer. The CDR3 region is CAISESAANTEAFF. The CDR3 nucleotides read TGTGCCATCAGTGAGTCGGCAGCGAACACTGAAGCTTTCTTT.